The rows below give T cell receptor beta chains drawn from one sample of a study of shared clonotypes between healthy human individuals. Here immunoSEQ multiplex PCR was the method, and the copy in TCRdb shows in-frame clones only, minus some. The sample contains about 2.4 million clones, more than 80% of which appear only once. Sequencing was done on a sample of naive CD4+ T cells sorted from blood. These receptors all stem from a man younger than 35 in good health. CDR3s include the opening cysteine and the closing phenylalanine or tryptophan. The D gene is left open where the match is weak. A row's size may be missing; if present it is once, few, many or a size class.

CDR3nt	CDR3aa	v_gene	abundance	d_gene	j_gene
TGCGCCAGCAGCTTGACGGCTCAAGGAGGGACCGGGGAGCTGTTTTTT	CASSLTAQGGTGELFF	TRBV5-1	NA	NA	TRBJ2-2
TGCGCCAGCAGCTTGGGACAGCGAGATGGCTACACCTTC	CASSLGQRDGYTF	TRBV5-1	NA	NA	TRBJ1-2
TGTGCCAGTAGCGGTCACACTCAAGAGACCCAGTACTTC	CASSGHTQETQYF	TRBV19	NA	NA	TRBJ2-5
TGTGCCCTCAGGGAGGGGGGCGCGTCGGGCTACACCTTC	CALREGGASGYTF	TRBV6-1	NA	NA	TRBJ1-2
TGTGCCAGCAGTCCCCAGGATAAGGGGCAGCCCCAGCATTTT	CASSPQDKGQPQHF	TRBV6-6	once	NA	TRBJ1-5
TGTGCCTGGAGCCCGGGGGCTGGGTGGAGGACTGAAGCTTTCTTT	CAWSPGAGWRTEAFF	TRBV30	once	NA	TRBJ1-1
TGTGCCAGCAGCTTTGGACAGTTAGACACCGGGGAGCTGTTTTTT	CASSFGQLDTGELFF	TRBV7-9	NA	NA	TRBJ2-2
TGTGCCAGCAGCCAGAGGTCCGGGGAGCTGTTTTTT	CASSQRSGELFF	TRBV11-1	NA	NA	TRBJ2-2
TGCGCCAGCAGCTTGAGTTCCGGGGAGCTGTTTTTT	CASSLSSGELFF	TRBV5-1	NA	NA	TRBJ2-2
TGTGCCAGCAGTGAACCACCCCCGGGGTTGAAACTGTTTTTT	CASSEPPPGLKLFF	TRBV25-1	NA	NA	TRBJ1-4
TGCGCCAGCAGCTTGGTTGCAGGTTTAGAAGAAAAACTGTTTTTT	CASSLVAGLEEKLFF	TRBV5-1	NA	NA	TRBJ1-4
TGCGCCAGCAGCCAGACAGGGGACACCGGGGAGCTGTTTTTT	CASSQTGDTGELFF	TRBV10-1	NA	TRBD1	TRBJ2-2
TGTGCCAGCAGCTTAGTTCAGACCGGGGAGCTGTTTTTT	CASSLVQTGELFF	TRBV7-2	NA	NA	TRBJ2-2
TGTGCCACCGCAATCGGGGAGCTAGAGACCCAGTACTTC	CATAIGELETQYF	TRBV10-3	NA	NA	TRBJ2-5
TGCAGCGTTGAAGATCGGCCAGGGTCGGAGACCCAGTACTTC	CSVEDRPGSETQYF	TRBV29-1	NA	NA	TRBJ2-5
TGCGCCAGCAGCTTAAAACCGGGACAGCTTAACTATGGCTACACCTTC	CASSLKPGQLNYGYTF	TRBV5-1	NA	TRBD1	TRBJ1-2